Presented here are 8 T cell receptor beta chains from one specimen sequenced in a study of blood T cell repertoires in COVID-19 (dated by TCRdb to the early 2020s). Library prep was done by the immunoSEQ multiplex PCR assay. Drawn from immuneACCESS, this table holds only the in-frame rearrangements with V and J called that TCRdb kept. Clones are partly lost; checked studies trace under half to an unresolved V gene and leave the rest unexplained. Recorded for this sample are around 150,000 clones; about nine tenths of them occurred a single time. The top ten constitute 2% to 3% of the sample. The material sequenced was peripheral blood. The receptor source for this set is a man aged 18 to 35 with acute or convalescent COVID-19.

The chain employs TRBV24-1 and TRBJ1-4, with 9 bases lining up with TRBD1. Trimming took 4 bases from V and 10 from J; bases not matched to a gene: 6. The CDR3 is 14 residues long. In germline, CDR1 is KGHDR, CDR2 SFDVKD. DNA of the CDR3: TGTGCCACCAGTGACCCGGGACAGGGATCAAAACTGTTTTTT. Amino acid sequence: CATSDPGQGSKLFF.

This clone was seen a single time. CDR3 loop: CASSYSNPGAAEAFF. The DNA of the CDR3 is TGTGCCAGCAGTTACTCGAATCCAGGGGCCGCTGAAGCTTTCTTT. The chain carries TRBV6-5 and TRBJ1-1; weak D call: TRBD1 (6 bases). There are 15 residues in the CDR3. Per the germline V gene, CDR1 is MNHEY and CDR2 is SVGAGI. V shed 0 bases and J shed 6 bases, with 14 bases lying between them.

The chain employs TRBV4-2 and TRBJ2-1; 9 bases line up with TRBD2. The CDR3 loop spans 16 amino acids. The V gene's germline CDR1 is LGHNA and CDR2 YNFKEQ. J was trimmed by 8 bases and V by 0 bases; bases with no gene match: 8. For the CDR3, the DNA is TGTGCCAGCAGCCAAGATTTTCGCGGGGGGGCTCATGAGCAGTTCTTC. It is translated as CASSQDFRGGAHEQFF.

CDR3 loop: CASSTNRDTGEQYF. The CDR3 region has the DNA TGTGCCAGCAGTACAAACAGGGATACGGGGGAGCAGTACTTC. This chain joins TRBV6-5 and TRBJ2-7; D is perhaps TRBD1 (6 bases). The CDR3 has 14 residues. Trimming cost V 5 bases and J 7 bases, with 18 bases left between them. Germline loops: CDR1 MNHEY, CDR2 SVGAGI.

J is TRBJ1-6 and V is TRBV12-5, with D possibly being TRBD1 (6 bases). The CDR3 runs to 14 residues. The V gene lost 5 bases and the J gene lost 7 bases, with 12 bases spanning the gap. The germline gives CDR1 LGHNT, CDR2 FRNRAP. The CDR3 sequence: CASGPFQGNSPLHF. CDR3 sequence (DNA): TGTGCTAGTGGTCCATTCCAGGGGAATTCACCCCTCCACTTT.

This chain joins TRBV27 and TRBJ1-1; possibly TRBD1 for D (6 bases). The V gene's germline CDR1 is MNHEY and CDR2 SMNVEV (reference sequence). The CDR3 extends over 15 amino acids. Trimming pared 6 bases from V and 5 bases from J, leaving 19 bases between. The DNA for the CDR3 is TGTGCCAGCAGCCGCACTGGACAGTTGCGGACTGAAGCTTTCTTT. Its translation: CASSRTGQLRTEAFF.

This sequence joins TRBV7-9 and TRBJ1-2; 8 positions agree with TRBD1. There are 15 residues in the CDR3. In germline, CDR1 is SEHNR, CDR2 FQNEAQ (reference sequence). V shed 1 base, J shed 7 bases, and the junction held 8 bases outside the gene matches. The CDR3 is CASSLEAGGKGGYTF. In DNA, the CDR3 is TGTGCCAGCAGCTTAGAGGCAGGGGGCAAAGGTGGCTACACCTTC.

This clone appeared a single time. CDR3 sequence reads: CASSLLGGEYGYTF. In DNA, the CDR3 is TGTGCCAGCAGCTTACTGGGTGGGGAGTATGGCTACACCTTC. The chain is built from TRBV7-9 and TRBJ1-2; no clear D. V gave up 2 bases and J gave up 5 bases, with 12 bases separating them. Germline CDR1 is SEHNR and CDR2 is FQNEAQ (reference sequence). The CDR3 covers 14 residues.